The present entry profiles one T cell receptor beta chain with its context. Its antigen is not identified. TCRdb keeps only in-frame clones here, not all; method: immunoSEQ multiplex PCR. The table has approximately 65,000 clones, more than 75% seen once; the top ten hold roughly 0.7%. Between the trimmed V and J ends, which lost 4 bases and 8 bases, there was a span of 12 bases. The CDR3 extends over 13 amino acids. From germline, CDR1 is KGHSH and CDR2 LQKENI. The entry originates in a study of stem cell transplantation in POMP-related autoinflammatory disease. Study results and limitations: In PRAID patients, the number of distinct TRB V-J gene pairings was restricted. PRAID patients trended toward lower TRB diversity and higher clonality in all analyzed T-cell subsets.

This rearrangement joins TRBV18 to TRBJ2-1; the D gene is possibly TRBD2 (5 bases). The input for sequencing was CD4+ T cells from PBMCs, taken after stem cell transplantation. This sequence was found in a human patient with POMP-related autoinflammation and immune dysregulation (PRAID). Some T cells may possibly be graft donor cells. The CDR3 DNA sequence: TGTGCCAGCTCACTATCGTGGGGAGATGAGCAGTTCTTC. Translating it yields CASSLSWGDEQFF.